There are a few counts of the clone carrying this T cell receptor beta chain. The antigen remains unidentified. This sample is drawn from a study of CD8 T cells in ankylosing spondylitis. Overall study findings and caveats: Seemingly distinctive of ankylosing spondylitis blood was a TCR beta motif formed by eight highly homologous variants.

Trimming removed 0 bases from V and 1 base from J, with 16 bases in between. The CDR3 spans 17 residues. Germline V CDR1 and CDR2: MNHEY, SMNVEV (reference sequence). TCRdb independently ran MiXCR on the 5' RACE reads; one entry per CDR3 protein. This sample has more than 250,000 distinct CDR3 sequences, with about 9.9% found just once. Sequenced material: blood, either unsorted or a sorted T cell fraction (not recorded which). This chain joins TRBV27 and TRBJ2-7; D is possibly TRBD2 (6 bases). The sequence was collected from a female donor with ankylosing spondylitis or in good health (not recorded which). CDR3 protein: CASSLSKEGIGSYEQYF. The CDR3 DNA reads as TGTGCCAGCAGTTTATCGAAGGAGGGTATTGGGTCCTACGAGCAGTACTTC.